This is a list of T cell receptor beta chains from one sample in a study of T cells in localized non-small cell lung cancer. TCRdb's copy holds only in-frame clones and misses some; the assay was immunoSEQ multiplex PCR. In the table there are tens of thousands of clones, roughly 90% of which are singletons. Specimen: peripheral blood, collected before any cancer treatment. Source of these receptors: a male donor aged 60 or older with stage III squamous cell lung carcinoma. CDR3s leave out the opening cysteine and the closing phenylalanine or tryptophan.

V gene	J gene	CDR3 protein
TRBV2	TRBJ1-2	AGGQDNYGYT
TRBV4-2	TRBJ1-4	ASSFAGANNEKLF
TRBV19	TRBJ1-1	ASSPARPQGGRTEAF
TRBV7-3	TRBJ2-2	ASSFQGRAGELF
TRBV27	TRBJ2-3	ASSPLGPSTDTQY
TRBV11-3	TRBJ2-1	ASSFVAGVGEQF
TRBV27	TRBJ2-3	ATGLGEPTDTQY
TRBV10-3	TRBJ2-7	AISGTSGRAYEQY
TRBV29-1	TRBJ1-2	SATTTGGNGYT
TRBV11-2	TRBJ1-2	ASSLDGGTDSSNYGYT
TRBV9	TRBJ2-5	ASSVDPSGGIQETQY
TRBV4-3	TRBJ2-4	ASSQRLAGGPKNIQY
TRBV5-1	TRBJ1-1	ASSPNGMNTEAF
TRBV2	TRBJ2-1	ASSEGRYNEQF
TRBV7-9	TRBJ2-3	ASSFSGAYTDTQY
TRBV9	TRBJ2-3	ASSVDGYTDTQY
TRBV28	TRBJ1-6	ASSSGDRGRSPLH
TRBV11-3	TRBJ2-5	ASSFGFGEPQETQY
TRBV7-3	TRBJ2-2	ASSARTGGNTGELF
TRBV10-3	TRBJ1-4	AISESSGPTNEKLF
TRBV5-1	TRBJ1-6	ASSFKGGDSPLH
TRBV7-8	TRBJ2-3	ASSLVSFTDTQY
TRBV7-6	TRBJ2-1	ASSELAGGGNEQF
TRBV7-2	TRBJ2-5	ASSSRPGQSEETQY
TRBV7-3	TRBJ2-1	ASSLFALAGDNEQF
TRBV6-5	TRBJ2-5	ASSHGPETQY
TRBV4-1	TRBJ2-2	ASSQVGPTGELF
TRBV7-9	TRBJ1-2	ASARDGDGYT
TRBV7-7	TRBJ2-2	ASSLLPSGANTGELF
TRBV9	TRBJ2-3	ASSVGGSQTDTQY
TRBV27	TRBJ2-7	ASRGTGTGEYEQY
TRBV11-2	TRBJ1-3	ASSLTQSGNTIY
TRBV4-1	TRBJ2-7	ASSTSVGEQY
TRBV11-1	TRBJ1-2	ASSPQGASYGYT
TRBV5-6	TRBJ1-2	ASSLSGTGVNYGYT
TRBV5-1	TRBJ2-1	ASSFSGAYNEQF
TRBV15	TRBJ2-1	ATSRVEANNEQF
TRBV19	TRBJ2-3	ASSIVRDTQY
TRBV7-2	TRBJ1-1	ASSLWSSGGYTEAF
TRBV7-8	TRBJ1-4	ASSPYPGLQPLF
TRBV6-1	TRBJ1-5	ASITLQGPNQPQH
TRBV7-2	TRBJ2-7	ASSTDRVSYEQY
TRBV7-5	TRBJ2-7	ARPAGPSYEQY
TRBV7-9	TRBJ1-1	ASSLVGFSDAAEAF
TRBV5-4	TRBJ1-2	ASHRAGASAYGYT
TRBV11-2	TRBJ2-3	ASSLGTGAPDTQY
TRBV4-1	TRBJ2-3	ASSRTSSTDTQY
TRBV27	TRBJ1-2	ASSLQTGLGDYGYT
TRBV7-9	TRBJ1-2	ASSQVVQANYGYT
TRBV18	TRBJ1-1	ASSQGAGTEAF
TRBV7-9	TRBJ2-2	ASSTYRGAGELF
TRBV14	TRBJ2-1	ASSPLVVGGVQV
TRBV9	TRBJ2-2	ASSEVAGVGYTGELF
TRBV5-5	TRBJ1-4	ASRIRGTGAEKLF
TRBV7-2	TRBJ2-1	ASSSRGNEQF
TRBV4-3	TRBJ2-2	ASSQRLAARELF
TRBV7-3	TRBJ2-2	ASSTGQANTGELF